A selection of T cell receptor beta chains follows, all from one sample in a study of immune characterization of retroperitoneal liposarcoma. TCRdb ran MiXCR on the PCR reads and lists one entry per CDR3 protein. The sample consists of some 10,000 distinct CDR3 sequences, approximately 27% of them appearing once. Sequenced sample: tumor tissue. The receptors come from a male donor with retroperitoneal liposarcoma. Each CDR3 is given with its conserved first and last residue. The order of the fields is clone size, D gene, V gene, J gene, CDR3 protein, CDR3 DNA. A D gene is named only where the DNA matches it firmly. Expanded clones are given a class, and other clones once, few, many or no size at all.

medium-sized	.	TRBV27	TRBJ2-1	CASSVRGKEYEQFF	TGTGCCAGCAGTGTACGGGGGAAGGAGTACGAGCAGTTCTTC
few	TRBD2	TRBV6-4	TRBJ2-7	CASSGIAGEEQYF	TGTGCCAGCAGTGGGATAGCGGGAGAAGAGCAGTACTTC
.	TRBD2	TRBV11-1	TRBJ2-1	CASSPAGEEEEQFF	TGTGCCAGCAGCCCAGCGGGAGAGGAGGAGGAGCAGTTCTTC
medium-sized	.	TRBV6-1	TRBJ2-6	CASSELVEDSGANVLTF	TGTGCCAGCAGTGAACTTGTCGAAGACTCTGGGGCCAACGTCCTGACTTTC
.	TRBD2	TRBV11-3	TRBJ2-1	CASSLSGLAGGAHEQFF	TGTGCCAGCAGCTTAAGCGGGCTAGCGGGAGGCGCCCACGAGCAGTTCTTC
many	.	TRBV6-1	TRBJ2-2	CASSGQGAGELFF	TGTGCCAGCAGTGGGCAGGGTGCCGGGGAGCTGTTTTTT
many	.	TRBV6-1	TRBJ1-5	CASSEARNRSYQPQHF	TGTGCCAGCAGTGAAGCCAGGAACAGAAGCTATCAGCCCCAGCATTTT
.	.	TRBV27	TRBJ1-6	CASSLRTAPTYNSPLHF	TGTGCCAGCAGTTTAAGGACCGCCCCGACGTATAATTCACCCCTCCACTTT
medium-sized	.	TRBV11-3	TRBJ2-6	CASSPRGGASGANVLTF	TGTGCCAGCAGTCCCCGCGGCGGGGCGTCTGGGGCCAACGTCCTGACTTTC
few	.	TRBV11-2	TRBJ2-5	CASSRWEETQYF	TGTGCCAGCAGCCGGTGGGAAGAGACCCAGTATTTC
medium-sized	.	TRBV7-2	TRBJ2-3	CASSPMVGDTQYF	TGTGCCAGCAGCCCCATGGTGGGAGATACGCAGTATTTT
few	.	TRBV6-2/TRBV6-3	TRBJ2-1	CASKTPSSEINEQFF	TGTGCCAGCAAGACCCCAAGTAGCGAGATCAATGAGCAGTTCTTC
once	TRBD1	TRBV4-1	TRBJ1-4	CASSQVQGGHEKLFF	TGCGCCAGCAGCCAAGTACAGGGGGGTCATGAAAAACTGTTTTTT
many	.	TRBV6-1	TRBJ2-7	CASSFGTPPVEQYF	TGTGCCAGCAGTTTCGGGACCCCTCCTGTAGAGCAGTACTTC
.	.	TRBV4-1	TRBJ2-5	CASSPSISGGAQETQYF	TGCGCCAGCAGCCCCAGTATCTCTGGGGGCGCCCAAGAGACCCAGTACTTC
.	TRBD2	TRBV27	TRBJ2-1	CASSLASGGLYNEQFF	TGTGCCAGCAGTTTGGCTAGCGGGGGGCTGTACAATGAGCAGTTCTTC